This record looks at one T cell receptor beta chain sequence and its context. Compared with germline, one end of the junction differs, possibly owing to a read error. The sample comes from a study of T-cell reconstitution after alpha-beta-depleted transplantation in children. This CDR3 is 14 amino acids long. CDR1 is MDHEN, CDR2 SYDVKM, per germline. Unique molecular identifiers were incorporated when the TCRbeta library was constructed. TCRdb ran MiXCR on the PCR reads and lists one entry per CDR3 protein. Altogether 360,000 or so distinct CDR3 sequences are present, roughly 22% being singletons, with the ten largest covering approximately 3.8%.

The sequence derives from a human donor who donated a stem cell graft to a child with acute myeloid leukemia. This chain uses TRBV28 with TRBJ2-1, with 8 nucleotides matching TRBD2. The source material was PBMCs from the stem cell graft donor, sampled from the stem cell graft. CDR3 loop: CASSFLGSGTKRTF. CDR3 DNA: TGTGCCAGCAGTTTTCTTGGTAGCGGGACGAAACGTACCTTC. The whole variable domain, filled in from reference TRBV28 and TRBJ2-1, reads DVKVTQSSRYLVKRTGEKVFLECVQDMDHENMFWYRQDPGLGLRLIYFSYDVKMKEKGDIPEGYSVSREKKERFSLILESASTNQTSMYLCASSFLGSGTKRTFGPGTRLTVL.